This TCR beta chain derives from a study of blood T cell repertoires in COVID-19 (TCRdb year 2020). A note on the overall study: Collaborator samples came from the United States, Italy and Spain and covered acute and convalescent phases of COVID-19. Sample metadata almost always included a de-identified subject ID, COVID-19 status, age in years and sex. The samples were drawn from two sources: the first 160 participants of the ongoing ImmuneRACE study, and 1,200 or so subjects contributed by 6 global collaborators. Deeply sampled blood TCRbeta repertoires from subjects exposed to, actively infected with, or recovered from COVID-19 were included in the dataset. The repertoires were released in a freely available public database intended as a resource for research on the immune response to SARS-CoV-2. The prospective study material was composed of cDNA or gDNA derived from T cells, B-cell-depleted T cells, or PBMCs. Where available, HLA class I and class II types were obtained from metadata supplied by the sample provider rather than from assay-based typing.

From the cysteine through the phenylalanine, the CDR3 covers 14 amino acids. Left in the record is the CDR3 DNA by itself, 42 bases read in frame from the first base. In the germline V gene, CDR1 corresponds to MNHEY and CDR2 to SVGAGI. From V the trimming removes 4 bases and from J it removes 11 bases, while the gene matches leave 13 bases of the junction unaccounted for. Summary of the overall study and its limitations: Clinical and demographic metadata were provided uncurated, with the amount varying by source and participant.

Enrolling through a virtual design, the prospective study's participants ranged in age from roughly 18 to 90 years and lived across 24 United States geographic areas. To assign participants to cohorts, the prospective study relied on clinical history that participants themselves reported in a screening survey and a study questionnaire. ImmuneRACE Cohort 3 recovered participants were defined by two consecutive negative NP/OP PCR tests, healthcare professional clearance, or symptom resolution. Each participant in the prospective study had whole blood, serum and a nasopharyngeal or oropharyngeal swab collected by mobile phlebotomists. Participants in the prospective study had the option to provide additional blood draws and questionnaires over an approximately 2-month period. Before DNA extraction, prospective study blood samples were shipped either frozen or at room temperature. With regard to this clone: Its antigen is currently not known. No clone much larger than this one lies a single base away; base qualities are absent.

The immunoSEQ Assay, a bias-controlled multiplex PCR, was used to amplify TCRbeta CDR3 regions from genomic DNA. The original methods were these. Nucleated cell counts per sample were estimated from amplification of reference gene primers within the assay. To quantify the absolute abundance of each unique TCRbeta CDR3 rearrangement, sequence reads were collapsed and filtered. For each sample, productive Simpson clonality was calculated as the square root of Simpson's diversity index over productive rearrangements. Drawn from immuneACCESS, this table holds only the in-frame rearrangements with V and J called that TCRdb kept. Clones are partly lost; checked studies trace under half to an unresolved V gene and leave the rest unexplained. The V and J calls and the clone size are those of that table, but D and trimming were determined from the DNA. This sample is represented by 150,000 to 200,000 clones; around 90% of them were singletons. The ten largest clonotypes hold 2% to 2.5% of the sample.

The sequence joins TRBV6-5 to TRBJ1-1; 7 central nucleotides agree with TRBD1. This clonotype originated in a woman in her 30s who had recovered from COVID-19. Sequenced: PBMCs or T cells enriched from blood (not recorded which). The bases read TGTGCCAGCAGTTCTGGGACAGATGCAACATGTGCTTTCTTT. This is translated as CASSSGTDATCAFF.